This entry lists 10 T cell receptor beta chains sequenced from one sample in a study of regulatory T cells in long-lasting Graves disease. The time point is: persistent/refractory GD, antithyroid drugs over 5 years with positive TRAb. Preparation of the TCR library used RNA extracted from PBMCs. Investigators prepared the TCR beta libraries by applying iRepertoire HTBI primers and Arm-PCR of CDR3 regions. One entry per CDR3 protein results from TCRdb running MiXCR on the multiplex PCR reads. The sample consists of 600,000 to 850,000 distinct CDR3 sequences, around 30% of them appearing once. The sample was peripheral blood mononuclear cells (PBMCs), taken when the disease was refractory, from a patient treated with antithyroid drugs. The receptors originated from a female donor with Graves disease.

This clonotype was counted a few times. CDR3: CATSREGLAGVGELFF. The CDR3 nucleotides read TGTGCCACCAGCAGAGAAGGGCTAGCGGGAGTCGGGGAGCTGTTTTTT. V is TRBV15 and J is TRBJ2-2; 10 nucleotides align to TRBD2. The germline gives CDR1 LNHNV, CDR2 YYDKDF (reference sequence). The CDR3 contains 16 residues. V shed 0 bases and J 7 bases; nucleotides not matched to a gene: 5.

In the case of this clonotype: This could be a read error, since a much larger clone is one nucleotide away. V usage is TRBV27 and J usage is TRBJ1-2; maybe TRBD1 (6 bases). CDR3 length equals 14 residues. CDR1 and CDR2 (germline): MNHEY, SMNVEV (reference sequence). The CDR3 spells CAGSWDKTNYGYTF. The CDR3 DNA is TGTGCCGGCAGTTGGGACAAGACTAACTATGGCTACACCTTC.

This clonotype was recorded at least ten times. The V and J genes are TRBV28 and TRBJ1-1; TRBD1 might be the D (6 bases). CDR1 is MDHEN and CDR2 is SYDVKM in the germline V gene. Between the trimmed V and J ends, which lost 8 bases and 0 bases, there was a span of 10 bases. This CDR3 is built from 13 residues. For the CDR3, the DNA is TGTGCCAGCTGGGACAACTTGAACACTGAAGCTTTCTTT. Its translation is CASWDNLNTEAFF.

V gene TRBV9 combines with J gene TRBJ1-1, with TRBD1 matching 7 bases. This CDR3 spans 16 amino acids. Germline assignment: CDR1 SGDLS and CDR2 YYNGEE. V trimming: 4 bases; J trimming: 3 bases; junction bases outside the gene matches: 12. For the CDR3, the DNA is TGTGCCAGCAGCTTCCTAACAGGGGCTGGGGACACTGAAGCTTTCTTT. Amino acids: CASSFLTGAGDTEAFF.

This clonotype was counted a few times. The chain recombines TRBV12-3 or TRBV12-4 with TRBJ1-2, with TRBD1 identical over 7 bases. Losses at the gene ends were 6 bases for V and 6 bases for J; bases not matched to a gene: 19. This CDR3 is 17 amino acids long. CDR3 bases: TGTGCCAGCAGCCCCATAGGAACAGGGGTGAAAAGGGATGGCTACACCTTC. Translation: CASSPIGTGVKRDGYTF.

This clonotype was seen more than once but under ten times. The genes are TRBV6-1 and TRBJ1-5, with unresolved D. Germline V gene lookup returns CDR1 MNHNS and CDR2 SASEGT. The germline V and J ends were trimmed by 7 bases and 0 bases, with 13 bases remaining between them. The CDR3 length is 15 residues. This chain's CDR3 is CASTHGEYSNQPQHF. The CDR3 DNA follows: TGTGCCAGCACCCACGGGGAGTATAGCAATCAGCCCCAGCATTTT.

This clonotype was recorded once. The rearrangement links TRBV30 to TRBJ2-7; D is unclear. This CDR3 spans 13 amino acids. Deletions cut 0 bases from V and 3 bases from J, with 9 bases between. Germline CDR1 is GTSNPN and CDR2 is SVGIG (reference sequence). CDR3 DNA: TGTGCCTGGAGTGTCTGGTCAGGCTACGAGCAGTACTTC. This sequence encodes CAWSVWSGYEQYF.

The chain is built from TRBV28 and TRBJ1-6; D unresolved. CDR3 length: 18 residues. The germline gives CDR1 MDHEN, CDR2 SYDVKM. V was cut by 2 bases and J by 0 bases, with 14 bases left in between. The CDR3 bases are TGTGCCAGCAGTTTAGAAGGCTCGGGGAGCTCCTATAATTCACCCCTCCACTTT. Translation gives CASSLEGSGSSYNSPLHF.

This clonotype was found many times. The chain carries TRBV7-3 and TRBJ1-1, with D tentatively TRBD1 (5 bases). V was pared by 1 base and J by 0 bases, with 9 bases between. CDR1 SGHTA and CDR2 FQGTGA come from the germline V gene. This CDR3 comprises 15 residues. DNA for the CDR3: TGTGCCAGCAGCTTAAACGCGGGGGTGAACACTGAAGCTTTCTTT. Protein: CASSLNAGVNTEAFF. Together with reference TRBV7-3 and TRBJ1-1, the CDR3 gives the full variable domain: GAGVSQTPSNKVTEKGKYVELRCDPISGHTALYWYRQSLGQGPEFLIYFQGTGAADDSGLPNDRFFAVRPEGSVSTLKIQRTERGDSAVYLCASSLNAGVNTEAFFGQGTRLTVV.

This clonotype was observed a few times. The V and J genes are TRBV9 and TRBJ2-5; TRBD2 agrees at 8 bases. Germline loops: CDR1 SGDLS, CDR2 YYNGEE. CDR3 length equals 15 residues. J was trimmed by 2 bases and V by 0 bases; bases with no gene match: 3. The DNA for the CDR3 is TGTGCCAGCAGCGTAGTGGGGACTAGTCAAGAGACCCAGTACTTC. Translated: CASSVVGTSQETQYF.